These 25 T cell receptor beta chains came from one sample sequenced in a study of T cells in women clearing cervical HPV infection. The table came from immunoSEQ multiplex PCR; TCRdb's copy has only in-frame clones and leaves some out. Recorded for this sample: approximately 31,000 clones. Sequenced sample: blood buffy coat. The receptors come from a woman aged 18 to 75 with a cervical HPV16 infection that either progressed to CIN3+ or cleared (not recorded which).

In regard to this clone: The read ends 3 residues early relative to the CDR3; the germline J gene fills the gap. The gene calls are TRBV7-6 and TRBJ2-2, with 8 bases matching TRBD1. CDR3 length: 17 amino acids. The germline V gene encodes CDR1 SGHVS and CDR2 FNYEAQ. CDR3 bases read: TGTGCCAGCAGCTCTTCGTTGACAGGGGCGCTGGGTGAAAAG. As protein: CASSSSLTGALGEK. The whole CDR3 reads CASSSSLTGALGEKLFF.

Worth noting for this clone: The CDR3 end lies 3 residues beyond the end of the read and is filled in from the germline J gene. The chain has TRBV19 and TRBJ2-2, with a possible D match to TRBD1 (6 bases). The length of the CDR3 is 17 residues. Germline CDR1 reads LNHDA; CDR2 reads SQIVND (reference sequence). V gave up 4 bases and J gave up 0 bases, with 15 bases separating them. The CDR3 bases that were read are TGTGCCAGTAGTAAACCTCTACAGGGACCGAACACCGGGGAG. Its protein product is CASSKPLQGPNTGE. The entire CDR3 protein reads CASSKPLQGPNTGELFF.

As regards this clone: The observed sequence ends 3 residues before the CDR3 terminus, with the missing tail filled in from the germline J gene. The rearrangement uses TRBV5-6 and TRBJ1-2; 9 nucleotides match TRBD1. Trimming took 2 bases from V and 6 from J; bases not matched to a gene: 8. The V gene's germline CDR1 is SGHDT and CDR2 YYEEEE. CDR3 length: 15 amino acids. CDR3 DNA (partial): TGTGCCAGCAGCTTTATCACAGGGGGCGCCGATGGC. This gives the protein CASSFITGGADG. The CDR3 as a whole reads CASSFITGGADGYTF.

The CDR3 region is CASTRTVAQPQHF. Incomplete CDR3 DNA: TGCGCCAGCACAAGGACAGTTGCTCAGCCC. The J gene is TRBJ1-5, the V gene TRBV10-1; maybe TRBD1 (6 bases). The read stops 3 residues short of the end of the CDR3; the missing end is completed from the germline J gene. The germline V gene has CDR1 WNHNN and CDR2 SYGVQD (reference sequence). Trimming stripped 7 bases from V and 6 bases from J, with 13 bases between. The CDR3 has 13 amino acids.

Notes on this clone: Read data end 3 residues before the CDR3 end; the end is taken from the germline J gene. Additional DNA sequences in this sample encode the identical CDR3. The chain couples TRBV2 to TRBJ1-1, with TRBD1 as a possible D gene (5 bases). The V gene's germline CDR1 is SNHLY and CDR2 FYNNEI. This CDR3 spans 14 amino acids. CDR3 amino acids: CASSEGGAGGLAFF. Incomplete CDR3 DNA: TGTGCCAGCAGTGAAGGAGGGGCGGGGGGTTTG.

As for this clone: Read sequence stops 3 residues before the CDR3 end, and the germline J gene provides the missing end. This rearrangement joins TRBV20-1 to TRBJ1-3; 7 nucleotides match TRBD1. The germline CDR1 and CDR2 sequences are DFQATT and SNEGSKA (reference sequence). CDR3 length: 17 amino acids. With 3 bases clipped from V and 4 bases from J, the junction kept 15 bases outside the gene matches. The chain's CDR3 is CSASGRKKATGGNTIYF. CDR3 DNA, as far as it was read: TGCAGTGCTAGTGGTAGGAAAAAAGCGACAGGGGGAAACACC.

As concerns this clone: The CDR3 goes on 3 residues after the read ends, and that part is filled in from the germline J gene. V usage is TRBV30 and J usage is TRBJ1-6; the D is unclear. Germline values: CDR1 GTSNPN, CDR2 SVGIG (reference sequence). The CDR3 loop spans 15 amino acids. The V end lost 3 bases, the J end lost 5 bases, and 14 bases lay between the germline ends. The CDR3 loop reads CAWSPRTADNSPLHF. Incomplete CDR3 DNA: TGTGCCTGGAGCCCCCGAACGGCGGATAATTCACCC.

Concerning this clone itself: The read falls 3 residues short of the CDR3 end, and the missing part is taken from the germline J gene. The V call is TRBV7-6, the J call TRBJ1-1, with 7 positions matching TRBD1. The length of the CDR3 is 12 residues. Per the germline V gene, CDR1 is SGHVS and CDR2 is FNYEAQ. CDR3: CASSDRDRAAFF. CDR3 DNA (partial): TGTGCCAGCAGCGACCGGGACAGAGCA.

A word on this clone: The CDR3 end falls 3 residues outside the read, so it is completed with the germline J gene. The identical CDR3 is also encoded by other nucleotide sequences in the sample. The J gene is TRBJ2-1, the V gene TRBV5-1, with 9 bases identical to TRBD2. The germline gives CDR1 SGHRS, CDR2 YFSETQ. The V gene end was trimmed by 4 bases and the J gene end by 4 bases; junction bases not matched to a gene: 3. The CDR3 runs to 14 residues. The sequenced part of the CDR3 DNA is TGCGCCAGCAGCCTGAGCGGGGGGTACAATGAG. Translating gives CASSLSGGYNE. The CDR3 reads in full as CASSLSGGYNEQFF.

As to this clone: Coverage ceases 3 residues before the CDR3 finishes, and the germline J gene fills in the end. The chain recombines TRBV5-1 with TRBJ2-5; D gene ambiguous. The germline V and J ends were trimmed by 0 bases and 2 bases, with 11 bases remaining between them. Germline values: CDR1 SGHRS, CDR2 YFSETQ. This CDR3 has 15 residues. The covered CDR3 bases are TGCGCCAGCAGCTTGGGTGGCAGCGCACAAGAGACC. The encoded protein is CASSLGGSAQET. The complete CDR3 reads CASSLGGSAQETQYF.

Remarks on this clone: The DNA ends 3 residues before the CDR3 does, and the rest of the CDR3 is filled in from the germline J gene. V gene TRBV30 combines with J gene TRBJ2-3; D remains ambiguous. Germline assignment: CDR1 GTSNPN and CDR2 SVGIG (reference sequence). V was cut by 0 bases and J by 3 bases, with 10 bases left in between. The CDR3 sequence is 14 residues long. Incomplete CDR3 DNA: TGTGCCTGGAGTGTCGCACTTAATACAGATACG. It translates to CAWSVALNTDT. The whole CDR3 protein reads CAWSVALNTDTQYF.

Turning to this clone: The missing CDR3 end, 3 residues past where the read stops, is filled in from the germline J gene. The chain carries TRBV6-2 or TRBV6-3 and TRBJ1-6; possibly TRBD1 for D (5 bases). Per germline, CDR1 MNHEY and CDR2 SVGEGT. V was cut by 2 bases and J by 8 bases, with 13 bases left in between. This CDR3 spans 15 amino acids. CDR3: CASSYRGGRDSPLHF. The sequenced part of the CDR3 DNA is TGTGCCAGCAGTTACCGCGGGGGGAGAGATTCACCC.

In the case of this clone: The CDR3 goes on 3 residues after the read ends, and that part is filled in from the germline J gene. The rearrangement joins TRBV12-3 or TRBV12-4 to TRBJ2-7; a weak D match, TRBD2 (5 bases). The CDR3 contains 15 residues. V lost 4 bases, J lost 2 bases, and 15 bases lay in between. CDR3 in amino acids: CASSSTISGAYEQYF. CDR3 DNA, as far as it was read: TGTGCCAGCAGTTCCACCATCTCCGGGGCCTACGAG.

Concerning this clone itself: The read halts 3 residues ahead of the CDR3 end, with the missing end drawn from the germline J gene. The V and J genes are TRBV27 and TRBJ2-5, with TRBD1 identical over 9 bases. CDR3 size: 15 residues. V gave up 6 bases and J gave up 4 bases; unmatched junction bases: 9. Germline assignment: CDR1 MNHEY and CDR2 SMNVEV (reference sequence). CDR3 DNA, as far as it was read: TGTGCCAGCAGCCCCGGACAGGGGATGTCAGAGACC. Encoded protein: CASSPGQGMSET. The whole CDR3 region reads CASSPGQGMSETQYF.

Regarding this clone: The read comes to an end 3 residues before the CDR3 does, leaving the germline J gene to fill in the end. The V call is TRBV12-3 or TRBV12-4, the J call TRBJ1-6, with a weak D call TRBD1 (6 bases). Deletions cut 2 bases from V and 5 bases from J, with 13 bases between. CDR3 length equals 16 residues. This CDR3 is CASSLFSQGNNSPLHF. Partial CDR3 DNA: TGTGCCAGCAGTTTATTTAGCCAGGGGAATAATTCACCC.

With regard to this clone: The missing CDR3 end, 3 residues past where the read stops, is filled in from the germline J gene. The genes are TRBV7-9 and TRBJ1-4; no reliable D call. CDR1 is SEHNR, CDR2 FQNEAQ, per germline (reference sequence). This CDR3 region has 15 residues. V lost 5 bases and J lost 3, with 13 bases in between. The CDR3 sequence: CASSLQMMPNEKLFF. CDR3 DNA, as far as it was read: TGTGCCAGCAGCCTACAGATGATGCCTAATGAAAAA.

To note about this clone: The read finishes 3 residues shy of the CDR3 end, and the germline J gene is used to complete it. The chain has TRBV5-4 and TRBJ1-2; 10 bases match TRBD1. This CDR3 region has 14 residues. The germline V gene has CDR1 SGHNT and CDR2 YYREEE (reference sequence). Trimming at V came to 0 bases and at J to 4 bases, leaving 0 bases not matched to a gene. CDR3 bases read: TGTGCCAGCAGCTTGGGGACAGGGGGCTATGGC. This sequence encodes CASSLGTGGYG. The entire CDR3 protein is CASSLGTGGYGYTF.

Of note for this clone: Read data end 3 residues before the CDR3 end; the end is taken from the germline J gene. The gene calls are TRBV5-1 and TRBJ2-2; 9 bases fit TRBD1. The CDR3 sequence is 15 residues long. In germline, CDR1 is SGHRS, CDR2 YFSETQ. The sequenced part of the CDR3 DNA is TGCGCCAGCAGCCCCGTACAGGGGGCGAATGAAAAG. Translation: CASSPVQGANEK. The CDR3 in full is CASSPVQGANEKLFF.

With respect to this clone: The CDR3 goes on 3 residues after the read ends, and that part is filled in from the germline J gene. The chain uses TRBV5-1 and TRBJ2-3; 10 bases are shared with TRBD2. The CDR3 contains 16 residues. V trimming: 1 base; J trimming: 5 bases; junction bases outside the gene matches: 7. The germline V gene encodes CDR1 SGHRS and CDR2 YFSETQ. CDR3 bases read: TGCGCCAGCAGCTTGTCGCTAGCGGGAGCTAGAGATACG. Protein sequence: CASSLSLAGARDT. The whole CDR3 sequence reads CASSLSLAGARDTQYF. Combining the CDR3 with reference TRBV5-1 and TRBJ2-3 gives the whole variable domain KAGVTQTPRYLIKTRGQQVTLSCSPISGHRSVSWYQQTPGQGLQFLFEYFSETQRNKGNFPGRFSGRQFSNSRSEMNVSTLELGDSALYLCASSLSLAGARDTQYFGPGTRLTVL.

Notes on this clone: The read ends 3 residues before the CDR3 terminus; that terminus is restored from the germline J gene. The chain carries TRBV20-1 and TRBJ2-7; the match to TRBD2 covers 8 bases. The CDR3 is 16 residues long. Trimming removed 4 bases from V and 2 bases from J; junction bases left unmatched: 13. CDR1 and CDR2 (germline): DFQATT, SNEGSKA (reference sequence). The chain's CDR3 is CSAKRLESGSPYEQYF. The CDR3 bases that were read are TGCAGTGCTAAACGACTTGAGAGCGGGAGCCCCTACGAG.

About this clone: The read ends 3 residues before the CDR3 terminus; that terminus is restored from the germline J gene. The V gene is TRBV5-1, the J gene TRBJ1-3; TRBD1 is a possible D gene (6 bases). CDR3 length equals 16 residues. CDR1 SGHRS and CDR2 YFSETQ come from the germline V gene. The V end lost 4 bases, the J end lost 3 bases, and 17 bases lay between the germline ends. Partial CDR3 DNA: TGCGCCAGCAGCCCCACCCCGACAGGACTTGGAAACACC. Protein: CASSPTPTGLGNT. The whole CDR3 is CASSPTPTGLGNTIYF.

To note about this clone: The CDR3 end is not reached by the read, which stops 3 residues before it; the germline J gene fills it in. The chain is built from TRBV18 and TRBJ1-4; D remains unclear. The CDR3 length is 16 residues. V shed 0 bases and J shed 5 bases, with 13 bases lying between them. Germline CDR1 reads KGHSH; CDR2 reads LQKENI. The CDR3 bases that were read are TGTGCCAGCTCACCACCTTTCGGCAGAGGGAATGAAAAA. Amino acids: CASSPPFGRGNEK. The CDR3 reads in full as CASSPPFGRGNEKLFF.

In regard to this clone: The CDR3 end falls 3 residues outside the read, so it is completed with the germline J gene. The gene calls are TRBV7-6 and TRBJ2-1, with a weak D call TRBD2 (7 bases). From germline, CDR1 is SGHVS and CDR2 FNYEAQ. V was trimmed by 1 base and J by 1 base, leaving 11 bases between them. The CDR3 consists of 16 residues. Incomplete CDR3 DNA: TGTGCCAGCAGCTTAGGGGGGGGCGCTTCCTACAATGAG. Amino acids: CASSLGGGASYNE. The full CDR3 protein is CASSLGGGASYNEQFF.

Regarding this clone: The CDR3 end falls 3 residues outside the read, so it is completed with the germline J gene. The chain recombines TRBV7-6 with TRBJ2-7; D is perhaps TRBD1 (5 bases). This CDR3 region has 15 residues. The germline CDR1 and CDR2 sequences are SGHVS and FNYEAQ. Between the trimmed V and J ends, which lost 5 bases and 4 bases, there was a span of 18 bases. CDR3 sequence: CASSSFQDNPYEQYF. The sequenced CDR3 bases are TGTGCCAGCAGCAGCTTCCAGGACAATCCGTACGAG.

The CDR3 sequence: CASSIRGGAVDTEAFF. The CDR3 DNA, read in part, is TGTGCCAGTAGTATACGCGGGGGGGCGGTGGACACTGAA. The J gene is TRBJ1-1, the V gene TRBV19; TRBD1 might be the D (6 bases). The CDR3 end falls 3 residues outside the read, so it is completed with the germline J gene. Trimming cost V 2 bases and J 3 bases, with 16 bases left between them. CDR3 length: 16 amino acids. The germline CDR1 and CDR2 sequences are LNHDA and SQIVND (reference sequence). Full variable domain (rest looked up from reference TRBV19 and TRBJ1-1): DGGITQSPKYLFRKEGQNVTLSCEQNLNHDAMYWYRQDPGQGLRLIYYSQIVNDFQKGDIAEGYSVSREKKESFPLTVTSAQKNPTAFYLCASSIRGGAVDTEAFFGQGTRLTVV.